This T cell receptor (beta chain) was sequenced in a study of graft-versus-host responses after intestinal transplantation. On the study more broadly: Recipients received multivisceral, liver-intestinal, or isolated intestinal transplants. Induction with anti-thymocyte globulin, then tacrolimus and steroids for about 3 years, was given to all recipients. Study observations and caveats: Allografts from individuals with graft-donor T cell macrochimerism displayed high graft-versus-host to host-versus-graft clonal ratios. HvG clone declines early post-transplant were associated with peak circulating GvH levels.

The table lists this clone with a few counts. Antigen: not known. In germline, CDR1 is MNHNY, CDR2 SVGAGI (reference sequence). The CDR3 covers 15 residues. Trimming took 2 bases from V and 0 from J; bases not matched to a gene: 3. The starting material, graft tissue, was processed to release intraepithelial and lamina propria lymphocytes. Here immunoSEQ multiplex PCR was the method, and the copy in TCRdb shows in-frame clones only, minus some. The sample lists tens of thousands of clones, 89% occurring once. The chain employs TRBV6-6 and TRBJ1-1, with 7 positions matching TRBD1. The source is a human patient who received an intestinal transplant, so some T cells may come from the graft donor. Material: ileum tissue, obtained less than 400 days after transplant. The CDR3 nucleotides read TGTGCCAGCAGTTACCCGGGACAGTTGAACACTGAAGCTTTCTTT. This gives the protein CASSYPGQLNTEAFF.